This T cell receptor beta chain was recovered during a study of shared clonotypes between healthy human individuals. Germline CDR1 reads MNHNS; CDR2 reads SASEGT. Germline trimming cut 7 bases from V and 11 bases from J; bases unmatched to any gene: 13. The CDR3 is 15 residues long. Clones were sequenced by immunoSEQ multiplex PCR, and TCRdb holds only the in-frame ones, with some missing. This sample carries fewer than 550,000 clones, over 75% of them seen once, and the ten largest clones take around 13%. What was sequenced was PBMCs. The chain is built from TRBV6-1 and TRBJ1-4, with 10 bases that match TRBD1. This receptor was obtained from a woman in her forties in good health. Some clones in this sample may be carry-over from other donors' samples. The CDR3 sequence: CASTRLETGGEKLFF. The DNA of the CDR3 is TGTGCCAGCACCCGCCTCGAGACAGGGGGCGAGAAACTGTTTTTT.